This TCR beta chain was sequenced in a study of T-cell reconstitution after alpha-beta-depleted transplantation in children. The TCRbeta library incorporated unique molecular identifiers. TCRdb reprocessed the PCR reads with MiXCR, giving one entry per CDR3 protein. The sample holds about 440,000 distinct CDR3 sequences; around two fifths are singletons and the top ten take 27%. This clonotype was picked up a small number of times. Its target is unknown. Study-level results: The authors attributed T-cell counts and diversity one year after transplant mostly to newly produced T cells. Two months or so post-transplant, alpha-beta T cells reportedly derived from several hundred expanded graft clones. At day 60, the high TCRbeta diversity found in some patients originated from recipient T cells and thymic progenitors that had survived.

This receptor was obtained from a girl between 2 and 10 years old with aplastic anemia, due to receive a stem cell transplant. Here the sequenced sample was PBMCs, taken before TCRalphabeta/CD19-depleted stem cell transplant.

CDR3: CSVPGQLNEKLFF. The DNA of the CDR3 is TGCAGTGTCCCCGGACAGCTTAATGAAAAACTGTTTTTT. This chain connects TRBV20-1 to TRBJ1-4, with a tentative D call TRBD1 (6 bases). The CDR3 spans 13 residues. V lost 7 bases and J 4 bases, leaving 13 bases between the germline ends. CDR1 is DFQATT, CDR2 SNEGSKA, per germline (reference sequence).